The sequence of this TCR beta chain was determined in a study of neoadjuvant anti-PD-1 for oral cavity cancer. Study-wide results and caveats: With a few patients per group, TCR findings need larger cohorts.

The table came from immunoSEQ multiplex PCR; TCRdb's copy has only in-frame clones and leaves some out. This table holds over 80,000 clones, under 90% found once. As to this clone: What it binds is unknown.

In germline, CDR1 is GTSNPN, CDR2 SVGIG (reference sequence). The CDR3 has 15 residues. The ends lost 0 bases at V and 9 bases at J; junction bases unmatched: 7. This TCR was recovered from a person between 40 and 80 years old with oral cavity squamous cell carcinoma. The V call is TRBV30, the J call TRBJ1-6; 8 bases align to TRBD1. Material: PBMCs, obtained before nivolumab (anti-PD-1) treatment. DNA of the CDR3: TGTGCCTGGAGTGTAGGTCAGGGGGCGAGTTCACCCCTCCACTTT. Residues: CAWSVGQGASSPLHF.